One and the same sample provided the 4 T cell receptor beta chains below, sequenced in a study of T cell responses to AZD1222 COVID-19 vaccine. Repertoires were generated with immunoSEQ multiplex PCR, while TCRdb's copy carries only in-frame clones and drops some. The sample records some 80,000 clones, 90% being singletons. The starting material was peripheral blood, obtained on day 0 of AZD1222 vaccination. The receptors stem from an adult in good health.

J is TRBJ1-2 and V is TRBV2; D is unclear. The ends were cut back, 4 bases at V and 3 bases at J, with 6 bases in the middle. CDR1 is SNHLY and CDR2 is FYNNEI in the germline V gene. CDR3 length equals 12 residues. The CDR3 DNA reads as TGTGCCAGCAGTGGACAAGACTATGGCTACACCTTC. It encodes CASSGQDYGYTF.

The genes are TRBV28 and TRBJ1-2; a possible D gene is TRBD1 (6 bases). The CDR3 length is 15 residues. Deletions cut 3 bases from V and 4 bases from J, with 15 bases between. The germline gives CDR1 MDHEN, CDR2 SYDVKM. CDR3: CASSFPDRPGYGYTF. In DNA, the CDR3 is TGTGCCAGCAGTTTCCCCGACAGGCCAGGCTATGGCTACACCTTC.

CDR3 sequence reads: CASSPMGGRVTPTEAFF. CDR3 coding DNA: TGCGCCAGCAGCCCAATGGGAGGCAGGGTAACCCCTACTGAAGCTTTCTTT. The V gene is TRBV5-1, the J gene TRBJ1-1, with D perhaps matching TRBD1 (5 bases). Germline V gene sequence: CDR1 SGHRS, CDR2 YFSETQ. CDR3 length equals 17 residues. V shed 4 bases and J shed 5 bases, with 24 bases lying between them.

The CDR3 protein is CASSPGAVVYNSPLHF. CDR3 in DNA: TGTGCCAGCTCACCAGGGGCGGTGGTCTATAATTCACCCCTCCACTTT. This chain connects TRBV18 to TRBJ1-6; possibly TRBD1 for D (5 bases). V was pared by 2 bases and J by 3 bases, with 11 bases between. There are 16 residues in the CDR3. Germline V lookup: CDR1 KGHSH, CDR2 LQKENI.